The next 15 T cell receptor beta chains were all read from a single sample in a study of shared T cell receptors in the human thymus. Some clones are missing from TCRdb's copy, which holds only in-frame ones; the method was immunoSEQ multiplex PCR. The sample lists about 380,000 clones; approximately 95% were seen once. The source material was thymocytes. These TCRs come from a human donor.

The J gene is TRBJ1-1, the V gene TRBV9, with a possible D match to TRBD1 (6 bases). Germline assignment: CDR1 SGDLS and CDR2 YYNGEE. This CDR3 contains 13 residues. The V gene lost 0 bases and the J gene lost 8 bases, with 11 bases spanning the gap. CDR3 sequence (DNA): TGTGCCAGCAGCGTAGTATCGGACAGAGAAGCTTTCTTT. Encoded protein: CASSVVSDREAFF.

This chain joins TRBV27 and TRBJ1-2; D unclear. The CDR3 consists of 18 residues. In germline, CDR1 is MNHEY, CDR2 SMNVEV (reference sequence). With 0 bases removed from V and 3 bases from J, the gap between germline ends came to 20 bases. CDR3 DNA sequence: TGTGCCAGCAGTTTATCAGGACGTCTAGAGGGTCGGCACTATGGCTACACCTTC. Its translation: CASSLSGRLEGRHYGYTF.

The chain recombines TRBV5-6 with TRBJ2-7, with 9 bases aligning to TRBD2. The CDR3 is made up of 14 amino acids. The ends lost 7 bases at V and 7 bases at J; junction bases unmatched: 12. From germline, CDR1 is SGHDT and CDR2 YYEEEE. This CDR3 is CASQNSGRRKEQYF. For the CDR3, the DNA is TGTGCCAGCCAAAATAGCGGGAGACGGAAGGAGCAGTACTTC.

The chain has TRBV30 and TRBJ2-7; 8 bases fit TRBD1. The CDR3 has 13 residues. CDR1 and CDR2 (germline): GTSNPN, SVGIG (reference sequence). V lost 6 bases, J lost 1 base, and 5 bases stayed unmatched. The CDR3 nucleotides read TGTGCCTGTCGGACAGGGAATTCCTACGAGCAGTACTTC. It yields the protein CACRTGNSYEQYF.

V usage is TRBV27 and J usage is TRBJ2-7; 9 positions agree with TRBD1. V shed 2 bases and J 7 bases; nucleotides not matched to a gene: 6. Germline CDR1 is MNHEY and CDR2 is SMNVEV (reference sequence). The CDR3 runs to 14 residues. In DNA form, the CDR3 reads TGTGCCAGCAGTTTAGGGGACAGGGTAAGAGAGCAGTACTTC. Amino acids: CASSLGDRVREQYF.

This chain uses TRBV10-3 with TRBJ1-2; weak D call: TRBD1 (6 bases). V lost 4 bases and J lost 8, with 14 bases in between. The CDR3 covers 13 residues. Germline V gives CDR1 ENHRY, CDR2 SYGVKD. This chain's CDR3 is CAISVGGAGGYTF. CDR3 nucleotides: TGTGCCATCAGTGTAGGGGGGGCTGGAGGCTACACCTTC.

The chain couples TRBV19 to TRBJ1-5, with TRBD1 as a possible D gene (5 bases). The CDR3 consists of 13 residues. CDR1 is LNHDA, CDR2 SQIVND, per germline (reference sequence). Trimming stripped 8 bases from V and 6 bases from J, with 14 bases between. This chain's CDR3 is CASGTPGSQPQHF. CDR3 bases: TGTGCCAGTGGGACCCCGGGGAGTCAGCCCCAGCATTTT.

The chain employs TRBV7-2 and TRBJ2-3; D ambiguous. This CDR3 has 12 residues. V was pared by 1 base and J by 5 bases, with 4 bases between. Germline assignment: CDR1 SGHTA and CDR2 FQGNSA. CDR3 bases: TGTGCCAGCAGCTTAGGGGTAGATACGCAGTATTTT. Translating gives CASSLGVDTQYF.

This clone was detected only once. V is TRBV28 and J is TRBJ2-7, with TRBD1 matching 9 bases. The CDR3 is made up of 16 amino acids. Germline CDR1 is MDHEN and CDR2 is SYDVKM. The junction had 13 bases not matched to a gene; V was cut back by 6 bases and J by 4 bases. This CDR3 reads CASREGSGQGRYEQYF. For the CDR3, the DNA is TGTGCCAGCAGGGAGGGGTCCGGACAGGGGCGGTACGAGCAGTACTTC.

The chain carries TRBV27 and TRBJ2-4; 7 bases line up with TRBD1. Germline-derived CDR1 and CDR2 are MNHEY and SMNVEV (reference sequence). V was clipped by 7 bases and J by 7 bases; unmatched bases: 7. The CDR3 sequence is 13 residues long. CDR3 protein: CASKEGGSNIQYF. CDR3 DNA: TGTGCCAGCAAGGAAGGGGGCAGTAACATTCAGTACTTC.

The chain has TRBV11-2 and TRBJ2-3, with 10 nucleotides matching TRBD2. Germline assignment: CDR1 SGHAT and CDR2 FQNNGV. The CDR3 sequence is 16 residues long. Trimming cost V 5 bases and J 3 bases; bases outside gene matches: 8. The CDR3 protein is CASSPTSGKVTDTQYF. The CDR3 DNA reads TGTGCCAGCAGCCCAACTAGCGGGAAAGTGACAGATACGCAGTATTTT.

V is TRBV5-6 and J is TRBJ1-3; tentative D call: TRBD1 (5 bases). Germline CDR1 is SGHDT and CDR2 is YYEEEE. CDR3 size: 16 residues. V was cut by 0 bases and J by 1 base, with 11 bases left in between. DNA for the CDR3: TGTGCCAGCAGCTTGGCAGGGAGAACGTCTGGAAACACCATATATTTT. It yields the protein CASSLAGRTSGNTIYF.

V usage is TRBV30 and J usage is TRBJ2-5, with D possibly TRBD2 on 6 matching bases. Germline CDR1 and CDR2: GTSNPN and SVGIG (reference sequence). Trimming pared 0 bases from V and 13 bases from J, leaving 18 bases between. There are 13 residues in the CDR3. CDR3 region: CAWSVLSGGLRYF. In nucleotides, the CDR3 is TGTGCCTGGAGTGTACTAAGTGGGGGACTCCGGTACTTC.

This chain connects TRBV10-1 to TRBJ1-4; 11 bases line up with TRBD1. The V and J ends lost 3 bases and 6 bases, in that order; junction bases with no gene match: 3. The CDR3 has 15 residues. Germline CDR1 and CDR2: WNHNN and SYGVQD (reference sequence). This CDR3 is CASSDGTGGDEKLFF. CDR3 DNA: TGCGCCAGCAGTGACGGGACAGGGGGGGATGAAAAACTGTTTTTT.

This sequence joins TRBV5-8 and TRBJ1-2, with 7 positions matching TRBD1. The V segment lost 3 bases and the J segment 3 bases; nucleotides outside the gene matches: 8. Germline V CDR1 and CDR2: SGHTS, YDEGEE. The CDR3 is made up of 15 amino acids. For the CDR3, the DNA is TGTGCCAGCAGCTCGAGACAGGGTGCGGACTATGGCTACACCTTC. It is translated as CASSSRQGADYGYTF.